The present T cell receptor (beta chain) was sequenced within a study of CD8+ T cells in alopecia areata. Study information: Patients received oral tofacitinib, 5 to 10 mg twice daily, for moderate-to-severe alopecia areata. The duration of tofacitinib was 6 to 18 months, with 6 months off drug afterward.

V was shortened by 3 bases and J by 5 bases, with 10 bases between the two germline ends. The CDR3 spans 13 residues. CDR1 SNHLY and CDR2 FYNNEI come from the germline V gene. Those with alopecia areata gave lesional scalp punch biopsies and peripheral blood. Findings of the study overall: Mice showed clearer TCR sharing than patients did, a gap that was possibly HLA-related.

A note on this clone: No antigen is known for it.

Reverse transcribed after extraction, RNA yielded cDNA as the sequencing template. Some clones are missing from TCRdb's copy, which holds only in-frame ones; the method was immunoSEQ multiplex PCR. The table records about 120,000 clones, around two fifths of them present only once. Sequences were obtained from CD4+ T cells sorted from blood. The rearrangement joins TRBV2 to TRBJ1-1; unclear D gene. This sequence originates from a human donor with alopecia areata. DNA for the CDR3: TGTGCCAGCAGTGATCGGAGTGGGACTGAAGCTTTCTTT. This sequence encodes CASSDRSGTEAFF.